Listed below are T cell receptor beta chains from one sample, sequenced in a study of cytomegalovirus exposure and HLA in healthy donors. Sequencing was performed with immunoSEQ multiplex PCR; in TCRdb, only in-frame clones are kept and a portion is missing. The sample lists 150,000 to 200,000 clones; 60% to 80% were seen once. Sequencing was carried out using PBMCs. These receptors came from a man aged 45-65 years in good health and CMV-seropositive. The CDR3 runs from the conserved cysteine through the conserved F or W. D genes are given only for firm matches. The size field is filled for only some rows; it gives once, few, many or a size class.

d_gene	v_gene	abundance	j_gene	CDR3nt	CDR3aa
.	TRBV4-3	once	TRBJ2-2	TGCGCCAGCAGCCAAGGACACGCGAACACCGGGGAGCTGTTTTTT	CASSQGHANTGELFF
TRBD1	TRBV19	.	TRBJ1-1	TGTGCCAGTATTGGGACAGGGTCGGTCACTGAAGCTTTCTTT	CASIGTGSVTEAFF
.	TRBV5-5	.	TRBJ1-1	TGTGCCAGCAGCTTGGCCGGTCTGGGCCCCCGGACTGAAGCTTTCTTT	CASSLAGLGPRTEAFF
.	TRBV4-1	.	TRBJ1-1	TGCGCCAGCAGCCGAACAGGGAGCACTGAAGCTTTCTTT	CASSRTGSTEAFF
.	TRBV19	.	TRBJ2-4	TGTGCCAGTAGTATAGATCAACCCAGCAGGGGCCGGGGAAACATTCAGTACTTC	CASSIDQPSRGRGNIQYF
TRBD1	TRBV28	.	TRBJ1-2	TGTGCTTGGGGAGACAGGGAGCTTTTAGGCTACACCTTC	CAWGDRELLGYTF
TRBD2	TRBV28	.	TRBJ2-7	TGTGCCAGCCCACCTTCCCTAGCGGGGGGCATGACTAGCTCCTACGAGCAGTACTTC	CASPPSLAGGMTSSYEQYF
.	TRBV10-3	.	TRBJ1-1	TGTGCCATCAGACGGGAGAACACTGAAGCTTTCTTT	CAIRRENTEAFF
TRBD1	TRBV19	.	TRBJ1-5	TGTGCCAGTAGTGACCGACAGGGCTCCCCTGTTAGCAATCAGCCCCAGCATTTT	CASSDRQGSPVSNQPQHF
.	TRBV5-1	.	TRBJ2-3	TGCGCCAGCAGCGAGGGCACAGATACGCAGTATTTT	CASSEGTDTQYF
.	TRBV4-1	.	TRBJ1-5	TGCGCCAGCAGCCAAGTTGTCACTCTACCCAGACCGGCCTCAGGGATGCCCCAGCATTTT	CASSQVVTLPRPASGMPQHF
.	TRBV10-3	few	TRBJ1-1	TGTGCCATCAGTGAGTCTGGGCTCGGGAACACTGAAGCTTTCTTT	CAISESGLGNTEAFF
TRBD2	TRBV27	.	TRBJ2-3	TGTGCCAGCAGTTTGGGACTACCTGTTGGAAGCACAGATACGCAGTATTTT	CASSLGLPVGSTDTQYF
TRBD1	TRBV6-4	.	TRBJ1-1	TGTGCCAGCAGGAGGACAGGGCAGACGAACACTGAAGCTTTCTTT	CASRRTGQTNTEAFF
TRBD2	TRBV29-1	.	TRBJ2-3	TGCAGCGTTGAAAGGCCAGCGGGGGATACAGATACGCAGTATTTT	CSVERPAGDTDTQYF
.	TRBV5-6	.	TRBJ1-1	TGTGCCAGCATTCGGGATCCGGACACTGAAGCTTTCTTT	CASIRDPDTEAFF
.	TRBV6-4	.	TRBJ1-5	TGTGCCAGCAGTCCGGGAAGCAATCAGCCCCAGCATTTT	CASSPGSNQPQHF
.	TRBV6-5	few	TRBJ1-2	TGTGCCAGCAGCTTACAGTTGAACTATGGCTACACCTTC	CASSLQLNYGYTF
.	TRBV9	.	TRBJ2-3	TGTGCCAGCAGCTCGGGATATGGCACAGATACGCAGTATTTT	CASSSGYGTDTQYF
TRBD1	TRBV15	.	TRBJ1-6	TGTGCCACCAGCAGAGGGGACAGGGCGGCTAATTCACCCCTCCACTTT	CATSRGDRAANSPLHF
TRBD2	TRBV4-1	.	TRBJ2-4	TGCGCCAGCAGCCAGCCGACTAGCGGGGCCAAAAACATTCAGTACTTC	CASSQPTSGAKNIQYF